A single sample gave rise to the 6 T cell receptor beta chains below, sequenced in a study of blood T cell repertoires in COVID-19 (dated by TCRdb to about 2020). The library was generated by the immunoSEQ multiplex PCR assay. TCRdb retrieved this table from immuneACCESS and kept in-frame rearrangements only. Not all clones are present; in checked studies, unresolved V genes account for under half, and no reason is known for the remainder. The sample profile shows 110,000 or so clones; around nine tenths of them were found once. In total, the top ten clones hold 8.4% of the sample. The sequencing sample was made of peripheral blood. The receptors originated from an older woman who had recovered from COVID-19.

The chain uses TRBV15 and TRBJ1-6; no definite D call. CDR3 length: 14 residues. Germline loops: CDR1 LNHNV, CDR2 YYDKDF (reference sequence). Deletions cut 3 bases from V and 10 bases from J, with 13 bases between. The CDR3 region has the DNA TGTGCCACCAGCAGGTCAGGAAGCAACTCACCCCTCCACTTT. Translating it yields CATSRSGSNSPLHF.

V is TRBV5-1 and J is TRBJ2-7, with D maybe TRBD2 (5 bases). Germline V gives CDR1 SGHRS, CDR2 YFSETQ. The CDR3 is made up of 13 amino acids. Trimming cost V 0 bases and J 7 bases, with 11 bases left between them. CDR3 sequence reads: CASSLAGEREQYF. As DNA, the CDR3 is TGCGCCAGCAGCTTGGCTGGGGAGAGGGAGCAGTACTTC. Full variable domain (rest looked up from reference TRBV5-1 and TRBJ2-7): KAGVTQTPRYLIKTRGQQVTLSCSPISGHRSVSWYQQTPGQGLQFLFEYFSETQRNKGNFPGRFSGRQFSNSRSEMNVSTLELGDSALYLCASSLAGEREQYFGPGTRLTVT.

This chain uses TRBV19 with TRBJ2-3; D is uncertain. Germline CDR1 is LNHDA and CDR2 is SQIVND (reference sequence). The CDR3 contains 15 residues. The V gene lost 3 bases and the J gene lost 0 bases, with 10 bases spanning the gap. The chain's CDR3 is CASSIYLLSTDTQYF. CDR3 in DNA: TGTGCCAGTAGTATCTACCTCCTAAGCACAGATACGCAGTATTTT.

The chain recombines TRBV7-2 with TRBJ2-1; D might be TRBD1 (5 bases). Trimming stripped 0 bases from V and 9 bases from J, with 9 bases between. Germline lookup yields CDR1 SGHTA and CDR2 FQGNSA. The CDR3 contains 13 residues. CDR3 sequence: CASSLARVAEQFF. The CDR3 DNA is TGTGCCAGCAGCTTAGCCAGGGTGGCTGAGCAGTTCTTC.

The chain has TRBV27 and TRBJ1-2; 7 bases fit TRBD1. With 1 base clipped from V and 5 bases from J, the junction kept 10 bases outside the gene matches. There are 16 residues in the CDR3. The germline gives CDR1 MNHEY, CDR2 SMNVEV (reference sequence). The CDR3 protein is CASSLLGPGGKYGYTF. CDR3 bases: TGTGCCAGCAGTTTATTGGGGCCAGGGGGGAAATATGGCTACACCTTC.

The J gene is TRBJ1-1, the V gene TRBV2; D remains unclear. Between the trimmed V and J ends, which lost 8 bases and 1 base, there was a span of 17 bases. This CDR3 spans 15 amino acids. The germline gives CDR1 SNHLY, CDR2 FYNNEI. In DNA, the CDR3 is TGTGCCAGCGGCCTTCAGCAGCGCGGGAACACTGAAGCTTTCTTT. Protein: CASGLQQRGNTEAFF.